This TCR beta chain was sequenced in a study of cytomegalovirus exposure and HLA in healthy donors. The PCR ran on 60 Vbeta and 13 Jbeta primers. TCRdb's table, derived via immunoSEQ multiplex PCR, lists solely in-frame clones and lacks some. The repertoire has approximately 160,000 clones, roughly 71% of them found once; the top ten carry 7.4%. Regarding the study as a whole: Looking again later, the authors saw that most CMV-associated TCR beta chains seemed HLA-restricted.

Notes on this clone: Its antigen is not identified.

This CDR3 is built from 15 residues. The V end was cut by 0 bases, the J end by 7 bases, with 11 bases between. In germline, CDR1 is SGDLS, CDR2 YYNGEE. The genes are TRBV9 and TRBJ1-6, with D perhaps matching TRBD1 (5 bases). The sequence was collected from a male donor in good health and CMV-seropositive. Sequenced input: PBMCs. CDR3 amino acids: CASSVEWGGNSPLHF. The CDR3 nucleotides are TGTGCCAGCAGCGTAGAGTGGGGGGGGAATTCACCCCTCCACTTT. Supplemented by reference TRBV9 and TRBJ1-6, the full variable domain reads DSGVTQTPKHLITATGQRVTLRCSPRSGDLSVYWYQQSLDQGLQFLIQYYNGEERAKGNILERFSAQQFPDLHSELNLSSLELGDSALYFCASSVEWGGNSPLHFGNGTRLTVT.